The 32 T cell receptor beta chains below were found in one sample sequenced in a study of CD8 T cells in Susac syndrome. Random hexamers were used to reverse transcribe the RNA input (about 0.45 to 1 ug). TCRdb processed the immunoSEQ multiplex PCR reads anew with MiXCR; each CDR3 protein has one entry. The sample carries 20,000 to 25,000 distinct CDR3 sequences, just under 95% recorded once. Sample: CD8+ T cells from PBMCs. The origin of the receptors is a human donor in good health.

This chain connects TRBV27 to TRBJ1-5, with TRBD1 as a possible D gene (5 bases). Germline V CDR1 and CDR2: MNHEY, SMNVEV (reference sequence). V was trimmed by 2 bases and J by 7 bases, leaving 9 bases between them. The CDR3 sequence is 13 residues long. The DNA for the CDR3 is TGTGCCAGCAGTTTAGGGGGGAGGCAGCCCCAGCATTTT. It specifies CASSLGGRQPQHF.

The chain has TRBV20-1 and TRBJ2-1, with 10 nucleotides matching TRBD2. The CDR3 is 16 amino acids. Trimming cost V 6 bases and J 1 base; bases outside gene matches: 9. The germline CDR1 and CDR2 sequences are DFQATT and SNEGSKA (reference sequence). The CDR3 bases are TGCAGTGCCCCCAGGCTAGCGGGGGATTCCTACAATGAGCAGTTCTTC. It specifies CSAPRLAGDSYNEQFF.

This chain joins TRBV7-9 and TRBJ2-3; D is ambiguous. From germline, CDR1 is SEHNR and CDR2 FQNEAQ (reference sequence). V dropped 8 bases and J dropped 4 bases, with 22 bases sitting between them. The CDR3 runs to 16 residues. CDR3 protein: CASAQPDGIWADTQYF. In DNA, the CDR3 is TGTGCCAGCGCCCAGCCGGACGGTATATGGGCAGATACGCAGTATTTT.

V usage is TRBV12-3 or TRBV12-4 and J usage is TRBJ2-2; 7 nucleotides line up with TRBD1. The CDR3 sequence is 14 residues long. Germline trimming cut 6 bases from V and 3 bases from J; bases unmatched to any gene: 4. CDR3 sequence reads: CASRVQGYTGELFF. The CDR3 DNA sequence: TGTGCCAGCAGAGTACAGGGGTACACCGGGGAGCTGTTTTTT.

The chain has TRBV7-9 and TRBJ1-3, with no clear D. Per the germline V gene, CDR1 is SEHNR and CDR2 is FQNEAQ (reference sequence). Trimming removed 1 base at V and 0 bases at J, with 13 bases between. CDR3 length equals 17 residues. The CDR3 here is CASSLEGSIHSGNTIYF. The CDR3 coding sequence is TGTGCCAGCAGCTTAGAGGGAAGCATACACTCTGGAAACACCATATATTTT.

The chain combines TRBV27 with TRBJ1-1; a possible D gene is TRBD1 (5 bases). V lost 4 bases and J 1 base, leaving 13 bases between the germline ends. The CDR3 has 15 amino acids. The germline V gene has CDR1 MNHEY and CDR2 SMNVEV (reference sequence). CDR3 DNA sequence: TGTGCCAGCAGTTCCGCGACAGCTACGAACACTGAAGCTTTCTTT. It encodes CASSSATATNTEAFF.

This chain uses TRBV6-1 with TRBJ2-1; D is uncertain. CDR1 is MNHNS, CDR2 SASEGT, per germline. The CDR3 runs 16 residues. Trimming left V 5 bases short and J 1 base short, with 15 bases between. The CDR3 loop reads CASSPDGPQSYNEQFF. CDR3 bases: TGTGCCAGCAGTCCGGACGGACCCCAATCCTACAATGAGCAGTTCTTC.

The V gene is TRBV18, the J gene TRBJ1-1; 7 nucleotides match TRBD1. This CDR3 has 17 amino acids. V lost 2 bases, J lost 1 base, and 10 bases stayed unmatched. Germline V lookup: CDR1 KGHSH, CDR2 LQKENI. The CDR3 is CASSPSGTATRNTEAFF. CDR3 DNA sequence: TGTGCCAGCTCACCATCCGGGACAGCCACTCGGAACACTGAAGCTTTCTTT.

As concerns this clonotype: The junction differs from germline at one of its ends, possibly a read error. The chain employs TRBV6-1 and TRBJ2-7; TRBD2 is a possible D gene (6 bases). This CDR3 has 14 residues. The germline V gene has CDR1 MNHNS and CDR2 SASEGT. CDR3 bases: TGTGCCAGCAGTGAAGACTTCCAACCGGGACTGCCCTTTTTC. Its protein product is CASSEDFQPGLPFF.

The chain couples TRBV20-1 to TRBJ2-3, with unresolved D. The CDR3 is 13 amino acids. Germline V gene sequence: CDR1 DFQATT, CDR2 SNEGSKA (reference sequence). The V end was cut by 3 bases, the J end by 3 bases, with 10 bases between. In DNA, the CDR3 is TGCAGTGCTAGTAGGGAACGGACAGATACGCAGTATTTT. Translated: CSASRERTDTQYF.

The chain couples TRBV29-1 to TRBJ1-1; unclear D gene. Trimming removed 6 bases at V and 0 bases at J, with 17 bases between. The germline V gene encodes CDR1 SQVTM and CDR2 ANQGSEA. This CDR3 region has 15 residues. The CDR3 sequence: CSVDGNPKMNTEAFF. Here the CDR3 DNA reads TGCAGCGTGGACGGAAACCCTAAGATGAACACTGAAGCTTTCTTT.

The chain has TRBV4-3 and TRBJ2-1; D ambiguous. This CDR3 is built from 15 residues. Per germline, CDR1 LGHNA and CDR2 YSLEER. V was pared by 0 bases and J by 0 bases, with 6 bases between. The CDR3 DNA sequence: TGCGCCAGCAGCCAAGATCTAACCTCCTACAATGAGCAGTTCTTC. This translates into CASSQDLTSYNEQFF.

V and J are TRBV18 and TRBJ2-1; TRBD1 or TRBD2 may be the D gene (6 bases each). The CDR3 runs 18 residues. The V end lost 4 bases, the J end lost 9 bases, and 28 bases lay between the germline ends. Per the germline V gene, CDR1 is KGHSH and CDR2 is LQKENI. DNA for the CDR3: TGTGCCAGCTCACTCACGGAGGGGGTAGAATCAACGAGAGGTGAGCAGTTCTTC. Its protein is CASSLTEGVESTRGEQFF. The whole variable domain, remainder taken from reference TRBV18 and TRBJ2-1, is NAGVMQNPRHLVRRRGQEARLRCSPMKGHSHVYWYRQLPEEGLKFMVYLQKENIIDESGMPKERFSAEFPKEGPSILRIQQVVRGDSAAYFCASSLTEGVESTRGEQFFGPGTRLTVL.

This clonotype was observed once. The rearrangement joins TRBV6-5 to TRBJ2-7, with TRBD1 matching 8 bases. This CDR3 is 16 amino acids long. Per germline, CDR1 MNHEY and CDR2 SVGAGI. V trimming: 2 bases; J trimming: 6 bases; junction bases outside the gene matches: 12. CDR3 coding DNA: TGTGCCAGCAGTTACGGCAGGTTTCAGGGGGCATTCGAGCAGTACTTC. It yields the protein CASSYGRFQGAFEQYF.

The V gene is TRBV12-3 or TRBV12-4, the J gene TRBJ2-5; 7 bases map to TRBD2. The CDR3 consists of 13 residues. V was clipped by 4 bases and J by 3 bases; unmatched bases: 2. CDR3 region: CASSYSGEETQYF. For the CDR3, the DNA is TGTGCCAGCAGTTACAGCGGGGAAGAGACCCAGTACTTC.

This clonotype was seen a single time. The chain links TRBV11-2 to TRBJ2-1; D might be TRBD1 or TRBD2, each matching 5 bases. There are 13 residues in the CDR3. CDR1 SGHAT and CDR2 FQNNGV come from the germline V gene. The V end lost 1 base, the J end lost 4 bases, and 5 bases lay between the germline ends. In DNA form, the CDR3 reads TGTGCCAGCAGCTTAGGGGGGTACAATGAGCAGTTCTTC. Amino acids: CASSLGGYNEQFF.

The genes are TRBV3-1 and TRBJ2-2; D not resolved. Trimming took off 0 bases at V and 4 bases at J, with 6 bases between the two ends. CDR1 and CDR2 from the germline V gene are LGHDT and YNNKEL (reference sequence). The CDR3 loop spans 14 amino acids. The CDR3 loop reads CASSQDFGTGELFF. For the CDR3, the DNA is TGTGCCAGCAGCCAAGATTTCGGCACCGGGGAGCTGTTTTTT.

This sequence joins TRBV13 and TRBJ1-1, with a tentative D call TRBD1 (6 bases). V was shortened by 6 bases and J by 2 bases, with 13 bases between the two germline ends. In germline, CDR1 is PRHDT, CDR2 FYEKMQ (reference sequence). This CDR3 is 14 amino acids long. CDR3 amino acids: CASSREGDNTEAFF. The DNA of the CDR3 is TGTGCCAGCAGTCGGGAGGGGGACAACACTGAAGCTTTCTTT.

This rearrangement joins TRBV7-9 to TRBJ1-1, with D tentatively TRBD1 (6 bases). V was clipped by 4 bases and J by 1 base, with 22 bases between them. The length of the CDR3 is 18 residues. In germline, CDR1 is SEHNR, CDR2 FQNEAQ (reference sequence). Here the CDR3 DNA reads TGTGCCAGCAGCTCCCCACAAGGGGGGCTGGTCCGGAACACTGAAGCTTTCTTT. It codes for CASSSPQGGLVRNTEAFF.

This chain connects TRBV10-1 to TRBJ2-2; 7 bases align to TRBD1. Trimming cost V 6 bases and J 2 bases; bases outside gene matches: 6. Looked up from germline, CDR1 is WNHNN and CDR2 is SYGVQD (reference sequence). This CDR3 has 15 residues. As DNA, the CDR3 is TGCGCCAGCAGCCCACGGGACAGTAACACCGGGGAGCTGTTTTTT. This encodes CASSPRDSNTGELFF.

The rearrangement links TRBV4-1 to TRBJ2-3, with TRBD2 matching 9 bases. The CDR3 length is 17 residues. The germline gives CDR1 MGHRA, CDR2 YSYEKL. Trimming cost V 0 bases and J 2 bases; bases outside gene matches: 6. The CDR3 loop is CASSQEGLAGITDTQYF. The CDR3 nucleotides are TGCGCCAGCAGCCAAGAAGGTCTAGCGGGGATCACAGATACGCAGTATTTT.

This clonotype was observed once. The chain uses TRBV2 and TRBJ2-3; D is uncertain. Per the germline V gene, CDR1 is SNHLY and CDR2 is FYNNEI. This CDR3 has 16 residues. The V end was cut by 1 base, the J end by 6 bases, with 17 bases between. Written as DNA, the CDR3 is TGTGCCAGCAGTGAAGAGGCTAACCCCGCGGACGATACGCAGTATTTT. Amino acid sequence: CASSEEANPADDTQYF. The full variable domain, in which reference TRBV2 and TRBJ2-3 provide the parts outside the CDR3, is EPEVTQTPSHQVTQMGQEVILRCVPISNHLYFYWYRQILGQKVEFLVSFYNNEISEKSEIFDDQFSVERPDGSNFTLKIRSTKLEDSAMYFCASSEEANPADDTQYFGPGTRLTVL.

The J gene is TRBJ1-6, the V gene TRBV20-1, with a weak D call TRBD1 (5 bases). V was clipped by 0 bases and J by 10 bases, with 10 bases between them. Germline CDR1 and CDR2: DFQATT and SNEGSKA (reference sequence). This CDR3 spans 13 amino acids. CDR3 residues: CSARDRVGSPLHF. CDR3 bases: TGCAGTGCTAGAGACAGGGTGGGGTCACCCCTCCACTTT.

The rearrangement joins TRBV7-2 to TRBJ2-3; unclear D gene. CDR1 SGHTA and CDR2 FQGNSA come from the germline V gene. The V gene lost 6 bases and the J gene lost 9 bases, with 13 bases spanning the gap. CDR3 length: 12 amino acids. CDR3 protein: CASSRDSRTQYF. CDR3 DNA: TGTGCCAGCAGTCGTGACTCGCGAACGCAGTATTTT.

The rearrangement links TRBV4-1 to TRBJ1-2; 10 bases match TRBD1. J gave up 2 bases and V 4 bases, and 7 bases lay outside the gene matches. CDR1 is MGHRA, CDR2 YSYEKL, per germline. The CDR3 is 16 amino acids. For the CDR3, the DNA is TGCGCCAGCAGCCCAGCGGACAGGGGGAGGAACTATGGCTACACCTTC. Translated, it gives CASSPADRGRNYGYTF.

The chain combines TRBV29-1 with TRBJ2-7; no reliable D call. Germline CDR1 is SQVTM and CDR2 is ANQGSEA. This CDR3 spans 15 amino acids. Trimming shortened V by 7 bases and J by 5 bases, and 24 bases separated the two germline ends. CDR3 sequence reads: CSAAETRGILDEQYF. Written as DNA, the CDR3 is TGCAGCGCTGCCGAGACCAGAGGAATCTTAGACGAGCAGTACTTC.

The chain is built from TRBV19 and TRBJ2-1, with 7 bases identical to TRBD1. CDR1 is LNHDA and CDR2 is SQIVND in the germline V gene (reference sequence). The CDR3 extends over 15 amino acids. The V segment lost 6 bases and the J segment 4 bases; nucleotides outside the gene matches: 9. CDR3 DNA: TGTGCCAGTAGCCCTAGGGGGCAGGATTACAATGAGCAGTTCTTC. Translated, it gives CASSPRGQDYNEQFF.

DNA of the CDR3: TGCGCCAGCAGCCCTACAGGGTCCCTGGACACTGAAGCTTTCTTT. The encoded protein is CASSPTGSLDTEAFF. V and J are TRBV4-3 and TRBJ1-1; D may be TRBD1 (6 bases). The CDR3 is 15 amino acids. Germline lookup yields CDR1 LGHNA and CDR2 YSLEER. The V gene lost 4 bases and the J gene lost 3 bases, with 15 bases spanning the gap.

The gene calls are TRBV13 and TRBJ1-3; D is possibly TRBD1 (6 bases). With 3 bases removed from V and 9 bases from J, the gap between germline ends came to 15 bases. Germline V CDR1 and CDR2: PRHDT, FYEKMQ (reference sequence). The CDR3 length is 14 residues. The CDR3 loop reads CASSFDRSGGTIYF. The CDR3 nucleotides are TGTGCCAGCAGCTTTGACAGGTCGGGAGGCACCATATATTTT.

J is TRBJ2-1 and V is TRBV12-3 or TRBV12-4; no reliable D call. The CDR3 extends over 12 amino acids. V lost 3 bases, J lost 6 bases, and 6 bases lay in between. CDR3 loop: CASSFLVNEQFF. The CDR3 DNA sequence: TGTGCCAGCAGTTTCTTGGTCAATGAGCAGTTCTTC.

The chain's CDR3 is CASSEEIMGTGYGYTF. Here the CDR3 DNA reads TGTGCCAGCAGTGAAGAGATCATGGGGACAGGGTATGGCTACACCTTC. The chain has TRBV6-1 and TRBJ1-2; 9 bases line up with TRBD1. Germline V gene data show CDR1 as MNHNS and CDR2 as SASEGT. The CDR3 loop spans 16 amino acids. V dropped 1 base and J dropped 5; count of bases not matched to a gene: 8.

The V and J genes are TRBV6-2 or TRBV6-3 and TRBJ1-2, with 12 bases matching TRBD1. V was pared by 5 bases and J by 2 bases, with 12 bases of the junction left unmatched. CDR3 length equals 18 residues. Germline lookup yields CDR1 MNHEY and CDR2 SVGEGT. The chain's CDR3 is CASSPTPGQGAWNYGYTF. The DNA for the CDR3 is TGTGCCAGCAGTCCCACACCGGGACAGGGGGCCTGGAACTATGGCTACACCTTC.